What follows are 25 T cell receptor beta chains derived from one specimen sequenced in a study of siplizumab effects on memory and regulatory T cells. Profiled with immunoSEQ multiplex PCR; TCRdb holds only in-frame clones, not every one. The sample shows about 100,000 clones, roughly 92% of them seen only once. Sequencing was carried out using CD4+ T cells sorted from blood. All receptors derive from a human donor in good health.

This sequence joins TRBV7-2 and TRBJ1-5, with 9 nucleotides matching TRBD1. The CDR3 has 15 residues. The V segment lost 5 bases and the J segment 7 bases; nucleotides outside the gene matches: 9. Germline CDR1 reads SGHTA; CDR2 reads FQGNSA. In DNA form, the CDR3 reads TGTGCCAGCAGCCCGGACAGGGGAGTTTGGCAGCCCCAGCATTTT. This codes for CASSPDRGVWQPQHF.

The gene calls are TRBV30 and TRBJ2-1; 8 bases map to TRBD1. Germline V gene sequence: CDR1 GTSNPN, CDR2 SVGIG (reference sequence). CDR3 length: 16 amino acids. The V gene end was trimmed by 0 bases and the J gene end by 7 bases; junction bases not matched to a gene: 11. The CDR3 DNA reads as TGTGCCTGGAGTGTACGGTGGACAGGGTTAGTAAATGAGCAGTTCTTC. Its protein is CAWSVRWTGLVNEQFF. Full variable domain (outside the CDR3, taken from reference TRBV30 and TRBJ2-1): SQTIHQWPATLVQPVGSPLSLECTVEGTSNPNLYWYRQAAGRGLQLLFYSVGIGQISSEVPQNLSASRPQDRQFILSSKKLLLSDSGFYLCAWSVRWTGLVNEQFFGPGTRLTVL.

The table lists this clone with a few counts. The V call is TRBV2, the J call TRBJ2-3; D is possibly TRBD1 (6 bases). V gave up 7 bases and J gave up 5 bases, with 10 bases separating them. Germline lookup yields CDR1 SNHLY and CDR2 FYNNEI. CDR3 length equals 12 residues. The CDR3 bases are TGTGCCAGCAACAGGGAGAGAGATACGCAGTATTTT. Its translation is CASNRERDTQYF.

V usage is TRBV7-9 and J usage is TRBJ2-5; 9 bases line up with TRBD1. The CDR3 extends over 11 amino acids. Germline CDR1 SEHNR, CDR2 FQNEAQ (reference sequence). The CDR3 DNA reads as TGTGCGCAAGGACAGGGGCAGACCCAGTACTTC. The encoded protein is CAQGQGQTQYF.

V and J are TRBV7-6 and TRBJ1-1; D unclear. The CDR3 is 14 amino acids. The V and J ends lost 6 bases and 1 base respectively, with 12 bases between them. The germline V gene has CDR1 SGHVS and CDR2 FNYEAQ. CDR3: CASRPGLGNTEAFF. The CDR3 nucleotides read TGTGCCAGCAGGCCCGGACTAGGGAACACTGAAGCTTTCTTT. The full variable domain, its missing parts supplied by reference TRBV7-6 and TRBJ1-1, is GAGVSQSPRYKVTKRGQDVALRCDPISGHVSLYWYRQALGQGPEFLTYFNYEAQQDKSGLPNDRFSAERPEGSISTLTIQRTEQRDSAMYRCASRPGLGNTEAFFGQGTRLTVV.

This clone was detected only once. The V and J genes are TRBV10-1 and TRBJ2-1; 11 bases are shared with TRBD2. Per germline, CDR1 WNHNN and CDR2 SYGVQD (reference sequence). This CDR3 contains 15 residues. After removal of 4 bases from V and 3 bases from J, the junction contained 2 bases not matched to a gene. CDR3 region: CASSATSGSYNEQFF. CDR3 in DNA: TGCGCCAGCAGTGCTACTAGCGGGAGCTACAATGAGCAGTTCTTC.

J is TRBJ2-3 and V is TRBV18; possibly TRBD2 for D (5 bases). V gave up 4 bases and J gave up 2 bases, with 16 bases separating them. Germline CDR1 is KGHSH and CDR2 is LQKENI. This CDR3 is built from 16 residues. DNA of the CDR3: TGTGCCAGCTCACTACTCGGGGATGTGGCCACAGATACGCAGTATTTT. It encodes CASSLLGDVATDTQYF.

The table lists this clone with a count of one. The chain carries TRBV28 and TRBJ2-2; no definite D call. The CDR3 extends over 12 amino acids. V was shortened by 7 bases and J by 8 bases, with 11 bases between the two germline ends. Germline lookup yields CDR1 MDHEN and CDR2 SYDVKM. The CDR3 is CASNPLMGELFF. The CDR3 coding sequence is TGTGCCAGCAACCCCCTTATGGGGGAGCTGTTTTTT.

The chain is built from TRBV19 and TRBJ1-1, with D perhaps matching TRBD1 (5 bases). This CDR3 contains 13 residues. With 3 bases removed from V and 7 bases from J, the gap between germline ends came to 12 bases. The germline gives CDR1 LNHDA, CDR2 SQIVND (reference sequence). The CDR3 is CASSIGQGFEAFF. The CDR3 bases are TGTGCCAGTAGTATCGGGCAGGGCTTTGAAGCTTTCTTT.

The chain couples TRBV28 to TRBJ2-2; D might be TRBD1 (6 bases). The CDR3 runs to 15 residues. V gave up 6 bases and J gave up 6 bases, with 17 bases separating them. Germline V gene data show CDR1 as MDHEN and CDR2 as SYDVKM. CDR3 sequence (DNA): TGTGCCAGCAGAATCGGGACAACGAGCGCCGGGGAGCTGTTTTTT. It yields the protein CASRIGTTSAGELFF.

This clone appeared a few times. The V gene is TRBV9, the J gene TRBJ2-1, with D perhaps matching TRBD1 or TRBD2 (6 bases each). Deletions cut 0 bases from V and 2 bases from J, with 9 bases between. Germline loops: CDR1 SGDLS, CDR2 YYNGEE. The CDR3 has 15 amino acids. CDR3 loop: CASSVEGGPYNEQFF. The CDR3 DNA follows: TGTGCCAGCAGCGTAGAGGGGGGACCCTACAATGAGCAGTTCTTC. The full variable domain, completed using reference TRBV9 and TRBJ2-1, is DSGVTQTPKHLITATGQRVTLRCSPRSGDLSVYWYQQSLDQGLQFLIQYYNGEERAKGNILERFSAQQFPDLHSELNLSSLELGDSALYFCASSVEGGPYNEQFFGPGTRLTVL.

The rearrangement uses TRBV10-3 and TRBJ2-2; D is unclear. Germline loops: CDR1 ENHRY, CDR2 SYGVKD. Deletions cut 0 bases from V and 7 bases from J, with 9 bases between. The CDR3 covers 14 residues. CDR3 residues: CAISESIAGGELFF. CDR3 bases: TGTGCCATCAGTGAGTCGATAGCTGGCGGGGAGCTGTTTTTT.

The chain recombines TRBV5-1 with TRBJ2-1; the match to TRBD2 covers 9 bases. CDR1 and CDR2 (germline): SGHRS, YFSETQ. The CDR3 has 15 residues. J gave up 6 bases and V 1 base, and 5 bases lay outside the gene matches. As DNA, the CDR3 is TGCGCCAGCAGCTTGACTAGCGGGTTCGGCAATGAGCAGTTCTTC. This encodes CASSLTSGFGNEQFF.

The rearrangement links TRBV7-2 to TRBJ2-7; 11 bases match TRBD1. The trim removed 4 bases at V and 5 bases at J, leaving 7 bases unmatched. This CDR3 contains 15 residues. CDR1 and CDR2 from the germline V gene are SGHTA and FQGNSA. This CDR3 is CASSSRTGGVNEQYF. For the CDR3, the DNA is TGTGCCAGCAGCTCCCGGACAGGGGGCGTGAACGAGCAGTACTTC.

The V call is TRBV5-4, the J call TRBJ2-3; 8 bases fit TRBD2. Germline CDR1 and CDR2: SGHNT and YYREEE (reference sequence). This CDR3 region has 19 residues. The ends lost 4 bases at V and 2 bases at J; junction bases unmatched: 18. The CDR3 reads CASSPVSRRAGGPTDTQYF. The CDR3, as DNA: TGTGCCAGCAGCCCGGTTAGCAGGAGGGCGGGAGGACCCACAGATACGCAGTATTTT.

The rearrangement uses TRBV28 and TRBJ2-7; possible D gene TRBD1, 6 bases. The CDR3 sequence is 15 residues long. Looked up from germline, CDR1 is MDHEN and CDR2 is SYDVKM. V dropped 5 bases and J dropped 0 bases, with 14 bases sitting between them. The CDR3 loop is CASSRDTSFSYEQYF. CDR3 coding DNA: TGTGCCAGCAGTAGGGACACTTCCTTCTCCTACGAGCAGTACTTC.

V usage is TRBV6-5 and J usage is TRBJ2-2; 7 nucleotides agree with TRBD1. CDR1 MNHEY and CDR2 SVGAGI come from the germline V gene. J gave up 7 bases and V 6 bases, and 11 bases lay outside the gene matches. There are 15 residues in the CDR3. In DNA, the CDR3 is TGTGCCAGCAGGGGACAGACGCATGCGTTCGGGGAGCTGTTTTTT. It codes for CASRGQTHAFGELFF.

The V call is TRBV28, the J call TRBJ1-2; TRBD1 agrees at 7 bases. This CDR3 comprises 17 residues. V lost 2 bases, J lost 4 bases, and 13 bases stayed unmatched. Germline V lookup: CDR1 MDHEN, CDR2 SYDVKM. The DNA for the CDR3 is TGTGCCAGCAGTTTAGAGGGGGCCAGAGCTTCCCTCTATGGCTACACCTTC. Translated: CASSLEGARASLYGYTF.

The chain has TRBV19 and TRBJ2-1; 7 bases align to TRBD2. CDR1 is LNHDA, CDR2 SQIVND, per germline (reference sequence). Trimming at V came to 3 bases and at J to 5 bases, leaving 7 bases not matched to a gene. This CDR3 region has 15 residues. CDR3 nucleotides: TGTGCCAGTAGTATTCCAGCGGGAAGTGACAATGAGCAGTTCTTC. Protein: CASSIPAGSDNEQFF.

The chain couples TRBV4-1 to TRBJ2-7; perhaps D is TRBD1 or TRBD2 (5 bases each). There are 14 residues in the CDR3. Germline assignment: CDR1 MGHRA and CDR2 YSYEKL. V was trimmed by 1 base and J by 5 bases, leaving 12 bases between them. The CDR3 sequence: CASSQVGERNEQYF. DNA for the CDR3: TGCGCCAGCAGCCAAGTGGGGGAGAGGAACGAGCAGTACTTC.

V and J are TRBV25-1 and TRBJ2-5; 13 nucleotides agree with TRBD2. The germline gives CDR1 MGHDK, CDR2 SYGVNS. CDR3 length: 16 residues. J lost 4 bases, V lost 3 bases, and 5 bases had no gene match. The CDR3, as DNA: TGTGCCAGCAGTGAGCTCGGGACTAGCGGGATAGAGACCCAGTACTTC. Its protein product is CASSELGTSGIETQYF.

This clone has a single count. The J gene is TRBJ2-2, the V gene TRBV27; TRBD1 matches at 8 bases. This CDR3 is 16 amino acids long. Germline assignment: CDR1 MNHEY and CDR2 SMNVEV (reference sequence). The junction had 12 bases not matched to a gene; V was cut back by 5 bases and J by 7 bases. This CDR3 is CASSKYRGAGGGELFF. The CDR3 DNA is TGTGCCAGCAGTAAATACAGGGGGGCAGGCGGCGGGGAGCTGTTTTTT.

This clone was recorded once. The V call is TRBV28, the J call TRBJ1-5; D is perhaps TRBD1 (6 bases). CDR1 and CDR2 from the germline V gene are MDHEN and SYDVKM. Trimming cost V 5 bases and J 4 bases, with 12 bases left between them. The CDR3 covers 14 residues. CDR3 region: CASSILQGNQPQHF. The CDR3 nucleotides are TGTGCCAGCAGTATATTACAGGGAAATCAGCCCCAGCATTTT.

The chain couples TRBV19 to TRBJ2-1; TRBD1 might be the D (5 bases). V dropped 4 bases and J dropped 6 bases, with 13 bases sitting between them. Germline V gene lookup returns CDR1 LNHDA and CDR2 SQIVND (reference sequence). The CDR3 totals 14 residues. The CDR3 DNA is TGTGCCAGTAGTAGGGCAGGGTGGAGCAATGAGCAGTTCTTC. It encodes CASSRAGWSNEQFF.

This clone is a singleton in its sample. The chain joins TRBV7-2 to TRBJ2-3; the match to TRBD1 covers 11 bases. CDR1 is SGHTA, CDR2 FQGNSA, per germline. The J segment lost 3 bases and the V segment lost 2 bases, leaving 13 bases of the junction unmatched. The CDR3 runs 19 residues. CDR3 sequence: CASSLYWIGRDRGTDTQYF. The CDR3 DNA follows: TGTGCCAGCAGCTTATATTGGATCGGACGGGACAGGGGGACAGATACGCAGTATTTT.